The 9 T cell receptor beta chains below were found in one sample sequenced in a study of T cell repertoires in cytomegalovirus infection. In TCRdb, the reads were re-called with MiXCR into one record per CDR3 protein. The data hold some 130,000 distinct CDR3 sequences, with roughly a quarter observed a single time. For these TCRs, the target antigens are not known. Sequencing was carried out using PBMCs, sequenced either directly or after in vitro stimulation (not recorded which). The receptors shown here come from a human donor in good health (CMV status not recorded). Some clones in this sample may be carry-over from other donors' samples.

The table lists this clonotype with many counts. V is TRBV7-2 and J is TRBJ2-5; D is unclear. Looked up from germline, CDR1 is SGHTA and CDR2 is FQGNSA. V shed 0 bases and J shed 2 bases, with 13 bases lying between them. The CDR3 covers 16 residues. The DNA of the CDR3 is TGTGCCAGCAGCTTAGCCCGGTGGGCGGCTCAAGAGACCCAGTACTTC. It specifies CASSLARWAAQETQYF.

The CDR3 region has the DNA TGTGCCAGCAGCGGGACAGGGAATCGCAATCAGCCCCAGCATTTT. Translating gives CASSGTGNRNQPQHF. V usage is TRBV12-3 or TRBV12-4 and J usage is TRBJ1-5, with TRBD1 identical over 9 bases. J gave up 2 bases and V 6 bases, and 5 bases lay outside the gene matches. The CDR3 totals 15 residues.

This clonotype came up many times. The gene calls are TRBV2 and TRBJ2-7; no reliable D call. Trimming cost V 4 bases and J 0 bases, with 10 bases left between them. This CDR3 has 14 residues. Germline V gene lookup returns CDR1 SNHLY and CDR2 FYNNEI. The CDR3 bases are TGTGCCAGCAGTGGAGAGGAATCCTCCTACGAGCAGTACTTC. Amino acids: CASSGEESSYEQYF.

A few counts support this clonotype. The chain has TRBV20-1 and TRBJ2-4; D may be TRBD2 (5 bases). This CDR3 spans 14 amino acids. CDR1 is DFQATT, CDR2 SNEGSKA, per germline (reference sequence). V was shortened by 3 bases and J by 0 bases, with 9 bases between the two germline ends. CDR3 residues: CSASGDLAKNIQYF. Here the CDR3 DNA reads TGCAGTGCTAGCGGGGATCTAGCCAAAAACATTCAGTACTTC.

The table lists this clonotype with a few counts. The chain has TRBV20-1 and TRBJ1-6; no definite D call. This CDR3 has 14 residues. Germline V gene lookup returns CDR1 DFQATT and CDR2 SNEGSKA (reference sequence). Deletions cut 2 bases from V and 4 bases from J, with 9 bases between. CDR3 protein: CSARTGRYNSPLHF. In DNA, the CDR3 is TGCAGTGCTAGAACCGGACGGTATAATTCACCCCTCCACTTT.

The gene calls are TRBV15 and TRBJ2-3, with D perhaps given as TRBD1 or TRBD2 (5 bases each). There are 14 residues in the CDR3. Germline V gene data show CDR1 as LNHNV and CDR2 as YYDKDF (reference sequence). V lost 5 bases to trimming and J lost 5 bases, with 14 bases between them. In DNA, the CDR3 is TGTGCCACCAGCCGCCGAGGGGCAGGAGATACGCAGTATTTT. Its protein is CATSRRGAGDTQYF.

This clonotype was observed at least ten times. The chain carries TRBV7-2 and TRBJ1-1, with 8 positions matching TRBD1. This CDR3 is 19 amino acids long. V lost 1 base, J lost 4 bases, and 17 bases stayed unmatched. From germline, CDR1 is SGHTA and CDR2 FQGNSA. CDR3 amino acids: CASSLERGQGAGRGTEAFF. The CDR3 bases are TGTGCCAGCAGCTTAGAAAGGGGGCAGGGGGCGGGGAGGGGCACTGAAGCTTTCTTT.

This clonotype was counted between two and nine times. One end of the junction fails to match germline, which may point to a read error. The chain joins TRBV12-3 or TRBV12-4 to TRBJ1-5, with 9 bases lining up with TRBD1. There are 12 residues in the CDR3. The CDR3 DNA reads TGTGCCAGCAGTAACCAAGTTGACAGGGGGGATTTT. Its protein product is CASSNQVDRGDF.

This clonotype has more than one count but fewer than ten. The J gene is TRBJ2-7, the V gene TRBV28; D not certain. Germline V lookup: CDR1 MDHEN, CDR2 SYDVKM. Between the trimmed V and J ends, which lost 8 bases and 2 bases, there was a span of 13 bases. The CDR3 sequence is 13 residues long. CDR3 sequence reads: CASVGVLAYEQYF. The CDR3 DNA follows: TGTGCCAGCGTCGGAGTTTTGGCCTACGAGCAGTACTTC.